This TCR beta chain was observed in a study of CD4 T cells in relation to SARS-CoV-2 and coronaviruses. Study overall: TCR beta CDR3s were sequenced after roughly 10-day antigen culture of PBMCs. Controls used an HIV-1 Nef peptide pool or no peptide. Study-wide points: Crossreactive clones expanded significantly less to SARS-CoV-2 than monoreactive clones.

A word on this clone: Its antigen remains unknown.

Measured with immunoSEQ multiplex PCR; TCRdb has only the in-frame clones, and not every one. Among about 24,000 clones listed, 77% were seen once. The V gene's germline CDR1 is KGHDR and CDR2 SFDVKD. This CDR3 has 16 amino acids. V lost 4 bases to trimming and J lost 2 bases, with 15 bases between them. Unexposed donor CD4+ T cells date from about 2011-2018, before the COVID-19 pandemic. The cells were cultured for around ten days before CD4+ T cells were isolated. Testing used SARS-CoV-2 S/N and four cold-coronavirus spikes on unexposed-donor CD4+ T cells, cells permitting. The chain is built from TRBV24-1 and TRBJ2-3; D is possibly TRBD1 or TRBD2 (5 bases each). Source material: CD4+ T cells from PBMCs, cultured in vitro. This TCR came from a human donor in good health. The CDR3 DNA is TGTGCCACCAGTGAGGGACCCTTCGCCCCCACAGATACGCAGTATTTT. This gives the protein CATSEGPFAPTDTQYF.